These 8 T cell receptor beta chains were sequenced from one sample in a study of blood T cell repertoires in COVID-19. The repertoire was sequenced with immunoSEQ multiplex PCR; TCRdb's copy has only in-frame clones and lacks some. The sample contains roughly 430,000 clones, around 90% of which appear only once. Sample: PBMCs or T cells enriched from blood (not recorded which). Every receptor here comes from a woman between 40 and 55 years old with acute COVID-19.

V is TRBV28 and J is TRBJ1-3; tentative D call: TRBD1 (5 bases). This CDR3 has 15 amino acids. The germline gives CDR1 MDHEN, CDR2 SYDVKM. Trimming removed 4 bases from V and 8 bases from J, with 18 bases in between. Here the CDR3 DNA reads TGTGCCAGCAGTTATCCTATGGGGCGTGGGGACACCATATATTTT. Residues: CASSYPMGRGDTIYF.

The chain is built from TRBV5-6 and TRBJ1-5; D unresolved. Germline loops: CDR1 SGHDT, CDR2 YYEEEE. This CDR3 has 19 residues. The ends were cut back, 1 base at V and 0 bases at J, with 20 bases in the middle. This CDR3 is CASSLSLGSPGYSNQPQHF. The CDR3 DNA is TGTGCCAGCAGCTTGTCTTTGGGTTCACCCGGGTATAGCAATCAGCCCCAGCATTTT. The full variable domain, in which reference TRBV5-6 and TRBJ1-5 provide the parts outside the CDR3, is DAGVTQSPTHLIKTRGQQVTLRCSPKSGHDTVSWYQQALGQGPQFIFQYYEEEERQRGNFPDRFSGHQFPNYSSELNVNALLLGDSALYLCASSLSLGSPGYSNQPQHFGDGTRLSIL.

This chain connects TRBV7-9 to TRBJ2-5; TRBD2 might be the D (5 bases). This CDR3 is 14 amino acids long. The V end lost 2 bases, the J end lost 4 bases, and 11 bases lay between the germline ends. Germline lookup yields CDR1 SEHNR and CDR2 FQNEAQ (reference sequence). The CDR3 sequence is CASSLSGAGETQYF. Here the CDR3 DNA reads TGTGCCAGCAGCTTAAGCGGCGCGGGAGAGACCCAGTACTTC.

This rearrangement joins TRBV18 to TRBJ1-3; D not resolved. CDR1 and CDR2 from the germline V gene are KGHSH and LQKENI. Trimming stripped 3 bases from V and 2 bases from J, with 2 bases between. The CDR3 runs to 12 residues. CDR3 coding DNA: TGTGCCAGCTCACCCACTGGAAACACCATATATTTT. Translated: CASSPTGNTIYF.

CDR3 bases: TGTGCTAGTGGTTTGTCAGGGGAGACCCAGTACTTC. Translating it yields CASGLSGETQYF. This chain joins TRBV12-5 and TRBJ2-5; the D gene is possibly TRBD1 (5 bases). Germline assignment: CDR1 LGHNT and CDR2 FRNRAP. The germline V and J ends were trimmed by 2 bases and 5 bases, with 6 bases remaining between them. The CDR3 has 12 amino acids. Full variable domain (outside the CDR3, taken from reference TRBV12-5 and TRBJ2-5): DARVTQTPRHKVTEMGQEVTMRCQPILGHNTVFWYRQTMMQGLELLAYFRNRAPLDDSGMPKDRFSAEMPDATLATLKIQPSEPRDSAVYFCASGLSGETQYFGPGTRLLVL.

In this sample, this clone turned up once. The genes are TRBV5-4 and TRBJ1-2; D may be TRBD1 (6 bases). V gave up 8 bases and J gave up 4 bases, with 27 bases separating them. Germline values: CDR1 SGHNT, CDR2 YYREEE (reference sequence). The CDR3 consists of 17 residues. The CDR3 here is CASRKGVEGSPVYGYTF. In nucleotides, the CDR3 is TGTGCCAGTCGAAAGGGGGTTGAAGGCTCACCTGTCTATGGCTACACCTTC. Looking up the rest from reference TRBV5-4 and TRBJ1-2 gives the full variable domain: ETGVTQSPTHLIKTRGQQVTLRCSSQSGHNTVSWYQQALGQGPQFIFQYYREEENGRGNFPPRFSGLQFPNYSSELNVNALELDDSALYLCASRKGVEGSPVYGYTFGSGTRLTVV.

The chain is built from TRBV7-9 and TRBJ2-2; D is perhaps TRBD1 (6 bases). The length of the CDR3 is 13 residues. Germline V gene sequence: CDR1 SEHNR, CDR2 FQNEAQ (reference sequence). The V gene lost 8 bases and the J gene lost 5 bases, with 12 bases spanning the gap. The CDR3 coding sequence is TGTGCCAGCCCCGGGACATGGACCGGGGAGCTGTTTTTT. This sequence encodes CASPGTWTGELFF.

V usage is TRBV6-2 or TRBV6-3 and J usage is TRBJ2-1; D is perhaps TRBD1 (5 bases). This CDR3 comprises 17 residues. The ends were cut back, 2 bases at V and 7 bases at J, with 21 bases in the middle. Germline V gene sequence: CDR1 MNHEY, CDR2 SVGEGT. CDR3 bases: TGTGCCAGCAGTTACGGGGCAGGCCCTACCCTGGGGAATGAGCAGTTCTTC. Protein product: CASSYGAGPTLGNEQFF.